A single sample is the source of the 15 T cell receptor beta chains below, sequenced in a study of T cell responses to AZD1222 COVID-19 vaccine. Profiled with immunoSEQ multiplex PCR; TCRdb holds only in-frame clones, not every one. This table holds tens of thousands of clones, 75% to 90% found once. The sample here was peripheral blood, taken 28 days after the second AZD1222 dose. The source is an adult who received the AZD1222 COVID-19 vaccine.

V is TRBV7-2 and J is TRBJ1-5, with 8 nucleotides matching TRBD1. Germline CDR1 and CDR2: SGHTA and FQGNSA. The CDR3 totals 15 residues. V shed 2 bases and J 6 bases; nucleotides not matched to a gene: 6. The CDR3 is CASSLNGQGAQPQHF. The CDR3 bases are TGTGCCAGCAGCTTAAACGGGCAGGGGGCTCAGCCCCAGCATTTT.

Details on this clone: The sample holds other DNA sequences that translate to the same CDR3. This chain joins TRBV18 and TRBJ2-7; D is ambiguous. The CDR3 is 13 amino acids. V was cut by 0 bases and J by 0 bases, with 3 bases left in between. Germline V gene lookup returns CDR1 KGHSH and CDR2 LQKENI. CDR3 loop: CASSPPGSYEQYF. CDR3 sequence (DNA): TGTGCCAGCTCACCACCTGGCTCCTACGAGCAGTACTTC.

The chain has TRBV10-3 and TRBJ2-3; 9 bases are a match to TRBD1. CDR1 and CDR2 (germline): ENHRY, SYGVKD. This CDR3 is built from 18 residues. The ends lost 2 bases at V and 6 bases at J; junction bases unmatched: 15. CDR3 bases: TGTGCCATCAGTGAGCCTAGTGGGACAGGGCGGAAGACGGATACGCAGTATTTT. Its translation is CAISEPSGTGRKTDTQYF.

This sequence joins TRBV28 and TRBJ2-7, with TRBD1 matching 9 bases. Germline values: CDR1 MDHEN, CDR2 SYDVKM. CDR3 size: 14 residues. The J segment lost 3 bases and the V segment lost 4 bases, leaving 4 bases of the junction unmatched. The CDR3 bases are TGTGCCAGCAGTTACCGACAGGGGGGCTACGAGCAGTACTTC. This gives the protein CASSYRQGGYEQYF.

V and J are TRBV30 and TRBJ1-3; possibly TRBD1 for D (5 bases). The CDR3 contains 13 residues. V was trimmed by 7 bases and J by 0 bases, leaving 10 bases between them. The V gene's germline CDR1 is GTSNPN and CDR2 SVGIG (reference sequence). CDR3 sequence reads: CALDTSSGNTIYF. The DNA for the CDR3 is TGTGCCTTGGACACTAGCTCTGGAAACACCATATATTTT.

DNA of the CDR3: TGTGCCAGCAGCTTATACCTTGGGCAGAGCTCTGGAAACACCATATATTTT. It codes for CASSLYLGQSSGNTIYF. V gene TRBV7-9 combines with J gene TRBJ1-3; D is unresolved. The CDR3 covers 17 residues. Trimming removed 2 bases at V and 0 bases at J, with 14 bases between. The germline V gene encodes CDR1 SEHNR and CDR2 FQNEAQ (reference sequence).

The rearrangement uses TRBV21-1 and TRBJ2-3; TRBD2, the table's D call, lacks a check against the DNA. TRBV21-1 is described as a pseudogene. This CDR3 has 18 residues. CDR3 region: CASSNGRVAGGFLDTQYF. The CDR3 DNA follows: TGTGCCAGCAGCAACGGGAGGGTAGCGGGGGGCTTTCTCGATACGCAGTATTTT.

The chain has TRBV3-1 (or the pseudogene TRBV3-2) and TRBJ1-6; D is unclear. With 0 bases removed from V and 5 bases from J, the gap between germline ends came to 11 bases. The CDR3 extends over 16 amino acids. CDR1 and CDR2 from the germline V gene are LGHDT and YNNKEL (reference sequence). CDR3 nucleotides: TGTGCCAGCAGCCAAGATTACGGGATAGATAATTCACCCCTCCACTTT. It encodes CASSQDYGIDNSPLHF.

This sequence joins TRBV6-5 and TRBJ2-7, with 7 positions matching TRBD1. With V trimmed by 8 bases and J by 0 bases, 4 bases remained unmatched. There are 13 residues in the CDR3. Germline-derived CDR1 and CDR2 are MNHEY and SVGAGI. The CDR3 region has the DNA TGTGCCAGCTTTGGGACAGACTCCTACGAGCAGTACTTC. This encodes CASFGTDSYEQYF.

This chain links TRBV12-3 or TRBV12-4 with TRBJ2-7; the D is unclear. The CDR3 is 13 amino acids. Trimming stripped 6 bases from V and 3 bases from J, with 12 bases between. In DNA, the CDR3 is TGTGCCAGCAGCCCCGGGCCTTACTACGAGCAGTACTTC. Its translation: CASSPGPYYEQYF.

In its sample, this clone was seen a few times. The rearrangement uses TRBV5-8 and TRBJ2-7; 11 bases fit TRBD1. Germline assignment: CDR1 SGHTS and CDR2 YDEGEE. Trimming took 3 bases from V and 6 from J; bases not matched to a gene: 8. There are 15 residues in the CDR3. The CDR3 sequence: CASSWTGGALGEQYF. The CDR3 coding sequence is TGTGCCAGCAGCTGGACAGGGGGCGCGTTGGGCGAGCAGTACTTC.

The chain's CDR3 is CAISETPGQGEGYTF. The DNA for the CDR3 is TGTGCCATCAGTGAGACACCGGGACAGGGGGAAGGCTACACCTTC. The chain combines TRBV10-3 with TRBJ1-2, with 11 bases matching TRBD1. With V trimmed by 2 bases and J by 8 bases, 7 bases remained unmatched. Germline CDR1 reads ENHRY; CDR2 reads SYGVKD. There are 15 residues in the CDR3.

The V call is TRBV9, the J call TRBJ2-1; 9 bases are shared with TRBD2. The trim removed 7 bases at V and 6 bases at J, leaving 20 bases unmatched. The CDR3 runs to 18 residues. Per germline, CDR1 SGDLS and CDR2 YYNGEE. DNA for the CDR3: TGTGCCAGCGCCCCCCTGCGGGGGGGAAAAAGATCTGGCAATGAGCAGTTCTTC. Its translation: CASAPLRGGKRSGNEQFF.

This chain uses TRBV30 with TRBJ1-1, with unresolved D. From germline, CDR1 is GTSNPN and CDR2 SVGIG (reference sequence). The CDR3 is 13 residues long. V was cut by 1 base and J by 2 bases, with 8 bases left in between. CDR3 sequence: CAWSGGTNTEAFF. The CDR3 DNA reads TGTGCCTGGAGTGGGGGAACCAACACTGAAGCTTTCTTT.

The V and J genes are TRBV18 and TRBJ1-1; perhaps TRBD1 as D (6 bases). V was shortened by 2 bases and J by 13 bases, with 17 bases between the two germline ends. The CDR3 is 13 residues long. Germline V CDR1 and CDR2: KGHSH, LQKENI. The CDR3 loop reads CASSPSLGGEGFF. The CDR3 region has the DNA TGTGCCAGCTCACCATCCCTGGGGGGCGAGGGTTTCTTT.